The 14 T cell receptor beta chains listed next were all sequenced from one sample in a study of immune characterization of retroperitoneal liposarcoma. MiXCR, applied by TCRdb to the PCR reads, yields one record per CDR3 protein. The sample lists more than 9,500 distinct CDR3 sequences, about 26% seen once, with approximately 9.1% in the top ten. Sequencing was carried out using tumor tissue. These receptors all come from a female donor with retroperitoneal liposarcoma.

This clonotype has ten or more counts. CDR3 bases: TGTGCCAGCAGCGAAAGGGGCGGGGGGAGCTCCTACGAGCAGTTCTTC. This sequence encodes CASSERGGGSSYEQFF. V is TRBV6-1 and J is TRBJ2-1; 8 positions agree with TRBD2. V was clipped by 6 bases and J by 10 bases; unmatched bases: 17. CDR1 is MNHNS and CDR2 is SASEGT in the germline V gene. The CDR3 extends over 16 amino acids.

Worth noting for this clonotype: No conserved phenylalanine or tryptophan is present at the end of the CDR3, so a read error is the likely explanation. The limits of the CDR3 on the DNA are not certain, so only TCRdb's listed CDR3 is given. The chain carries TRBV7-2 and TRBJ2-6; the table's D call, TRBD2, has no DNA check behind it. CDR1 and CDR2 from the germline V gene are SGHTA and FQGNSA. The CDR3 sequence runs 16 residues, both termini included. CDR3 sequence: CASSLDPSGYEQYFGA.

This clonotype has ten or more counts. The chain recombines TRBV6-1 with TRBJ2-3, with D unresolved. CDR3 length: 17 amino acids. The V gene's germline CDR1 is MNHNS and CDR2 SASEGT. V lost 0 bases and J lost 1, with 14 bases in between. The CDR3, as DNA: TGTGCCAGCAGTGAAGCGGCACCCGGGCAGGGCACAGATACGCAGTATTTT. As protein: CASSEAAPGQGTDTQYF.

By share, this clonotype ranks as medium-sized. The J gene is TRBJ2-1, the V gene TRBV6-1, with D possibly TRBD1 on 7 matching bases. The J call may not be correct, given that the DNA end is closer to TRBJ2-7. This CDR3 comprises 17 residues. Germline V gives CDR1 MNHNS, CDR2 SASEGT. CDR3 in DNA: TGTGCCAGCAGTGAAGGAGCAGGGGGGAGCTCCTACAATGAGCAGTACTTC. This encodes CASSEGAGGSSYNEQYF.

This clonotype was seen more than once but under ten times. V and J are TRBV6-1 and TRBJ1-2; a weak D match, TRBD1 (5 bases). The CDR3 runs to 12 residues. Trimming left V 1 base short and J 8 bases short, with 8 bases between. Germline V lookup: CDR1 MNHNS, CDR2 SASEGT. The CDR3 reads CASSEGRQGYTF. The CDR3, as DNA: TGTGCCAGCAGTGAAGGCCGACAGGGCTACACCTTC.

Remarks on this clonotype: A read error may be the cause here, since a much bigger clone is one base away. The gene calls are TRBV6-1 and TRBJ1-5, with D maybe TRBD1 (5 bases). The germline V gene encodes CDR1 MNHNS and CDR2 SASEGT. This CDR3 is built from 14 residues. The DNA for the CDR3 is TGTGTCAGCAGTGTCTCGGGGCAAGGGCAGCCCCAGCATTTT. As protein: CVSSVSGQGQPQHF.

J is TRBJ2-1 and V is TRBV6-1, with TRBD2 matching over 8 bases. The end of the DNA is better explained by TRBJ2-5, so the J call may be wrong. The CDR3 sequence is 16 residues long. Germline values: CDR1 MNHNS, CDR2 SASEGT. Written as DNA, the CDR3 is TGTGCCAGCAGTGGACTAGCGTCATACCGGGGAGAGACCCAGTACTTC. Encoded protein: CASSGLASYRGETQYF.

This clonotype was counted ten times or more. CDR3 sequence: CASSTRAGAVHNEQFF. The CDR3, as DNA: TGTGCCAGCAGCACGAGGGCGGGAGCGGTACACAATGAGCAGTTCTTC. V usage is TRBV7-2 and J usage is TRBJ2-1, with 7 bases identical to TRBD2. Germline V gene sequence: CDR1 SGHTA, CDR2 FQGNSA. The trim removed 5 bases at V and 5 bases at J, leaving 12 bases unmatched. This CDR3 region has 16 residues.

This clonotype was recorded many times. The CDR3 nucleotides read TGTGCCAGCAGCATGCGGGGAACAGGGTCCGAGCAGTACTTC. Its protein product is CASSMRGTGSEQYF. The chain combines TRBV11-1 with TRBJ2-1, with D tentatively TRBD1 or TRBD2 (6 bases each). The closer fit of TRBJ2-7 to the DNA end suggests the J call may be wrong. CDR3 length equals 14 residues. The germline gives CDR1 SGHAT, CDR2 FQDESV (reference sequence).

V is TRBV25-1 and J is TRBJ1-4; D uncertain. The CDR3 extends over 12 amino acids. CDR1 MGHDK and CDR2 SYGVNS come from the germline V gene. Trimming shortened V by 6 bases and J by 1 base, and 3 bases separated the two germline ends. As DNA, the CDR3 is TGTGCCAGCAGAGTAACTAATGAAAAACTGTTTTTT. As protein: CASRVTNEKLFF.

This clonotype has more than one count but fewer than ten. The rearrangement uses TRBV27 and TRBJ2-7; TRBD1 matches 9 bases. The germline CDR1 and CDR2 sequences are MNHEY and SMNVEV (reference sequence). V was pared by 3 bases and J by 5 bases, with 8 bases of the junction left unmatched. This CDR3 has 15 residues. The CDR3 DNA is TGTGCCAGCAGTTTGGGGTACGGGACAGGGCACGAGCAGTACTTC. It yields the protein CASSLGYGTGHEQYF.

This chain connects TRBV6-1 to TRBJ2-7, with TRBD1 matching over 9 bases. V gave up 1 base and J gave up 2 bases; unmatched junction bases: 3. This CDR3 region has 15 residues. Per germline, CDR1 MNHNS and CDR2 SASEGT. This CDR3 is CASSEGDRATYEQYF. The CDR3 bases are TGTGCCAGCAGTGAAGGGGACAGGGCTACCTACGAGCAGTACTTC.

The chain combines TRBV11-1 with TRBJ2-5, with D possibly matching TRBD2 (5 bases). Trimming removed 5 bases at V and 2 bases at J, with 9 bases between. The CDR3 contains 13 residues. Germline CDR1 is SGHAT and CDR2 is FQDESV (reference sequence). CDR3 DNA sequence: TGTGCCAGCAGCCCGGAGGTACAAGAGACCCAGTACTTC. It encodes CASSPEVQETQYF.

Worth noting for this clonotype: A much larger clone sits a single nucleotide away, making a read error possible. V usage is TRBV6-8 and J usage is TRBJ2-1; D perhaps matches TRBD1 (5 bases). The CDR3 has 15 residues. Looked up from germline, CDR1 is MNHGY and CDR2 is SAAAGT. V was pared by 5 bases and J by 10 bases, with 21 bases between. Here the CDR3 reads CASSVPDTNPYEQFF. CDR3 coding DNA: TGTGCCAGCAGTGTCCCGGACACCAATCCCTACGAGCAGTTCTTC.